These 10 T cell receptor beta chains share one sample of origin, sequenced in a study of T cells in Graves' hyperthyroidism and ophthalmopathy (dated by TCRdb to about 2019). The method was multiplex PCR. Sequencer: Illumina HiSeq 2000. The TCR beta CDR3 regions were amplified from RNA transcripts. A first-round RT-PCR of the TCR CDR3 used the HTBI primer set with the Qiagen OneStep RT-PCR kit. TCRdb reworked the public reads: Q25 trimming with fastp, MiXCR clone assembly, productive beta chains retained. Rows are unified per CDR3 protein, each entry keeping the most common DNA and genes. A total of around 420,000 distinct CDR3 sequences appear in this sample, less than 20% of them only once. Around an eighth of the sample is taken by the ten largest. Sequenced: blood. These receptors originate from a woman aged 18 to 35 with Graves' hyperthyroidism.

This clonotype was seen only a few times. The rearrangement links TRBV2 to TRBJ2-2; a weak D match, TRBD2 (5 bases). Per the germline V gene, CDR1 is SNHLY and CDR2 is FYNNEI. The CDR3 covers 11 residues. V lost 8 bases to trimming and J lost 7 bases, with 8 bases between them. The CDR3 reads CASGAGGELFF. The CDR3 region has the DNA TGTGCCAGCGGCGCGGGCGGGGAGCTGTTTTTT. Using reference TRBV2 and TRBJ2-2 for the parts outside the CDR3, the full variable domain is EPEVTQTPSHQVTQMGQEVILRCVPISNHLYFYWYRQILGQKVEFLVSFYNNEISEKSEIFDDQFSVERPDGSNFTLKIRSTKLEDSAMYFCASGAGGELFFGEGSRLTVL.

This clonotype was seen many times. The rearrangement links TRBV5-5 to TRBJ1-1; D is unresolved. V was clipped by 0 bases and J by 7 bases, with 10 bases between them. CDR1 and CDR2 (germline): SGHKS, YYEKEE (reference sequence). CDR3 length equals 13 residues. Written as DNA, the CDR3 is TGTGCCAGCAGCTTGGGGCCCTTTGGTGAAGCTTTCTTT. Encoded protein: CASSLGPFGEAFF.

There are a few counts of this clonotype. The chain couples TRBV5-1 to TRBJ2-2; 7 bases map to TRBD2. The CDR3 length is 15 residues. In germline, CDR1 is SGHRS, CDR2 YFSETQ. The V segment lost 4 bases and the J segment 2 bases; nucleotides outside the gene matches: 5. The CDR3 region is CASSASGVNTGELFF. Written as DNA, the CDR3 is TGCGCCAGCAGCGCCAGCGGGGTTAACACCGGGGAGCTGTTTTTT.

This clonotype was recorded a few times. This chain joins TRBV28 and TRBJ1-6, with 9 bases aligning to TRBD1. The trim removed 6 bases at V and 9 bases at J, leaving 9 bases unmatched. The CDR3 is made up of 15 amino acids. CDR1 and CDR2 from the germline V gene are MDHEN and SYDVKM. The CDR3 DNA reads as TGTGCCAGCAGAGTAGGACAGGGGAAAGGTTCACCCCTCCACTTT. Encoded protein: CASRVGQGKGSPLHF.

There are a few counts of this clonotype. This chain joins TRBV11-3 and TRBJ2-5; the match to TRBD1 covers 7 bases. Per germline, CDR1 SGHNT and CDR2 YENEEA. The CDR3 has 15 amino acids. Germline trimming cut 5 bases from V and 9 bases from J; bases unmatched to any gene: 15. The CDR3 sequence is CASSLNRGPKMSQYF. The CDR3 DNA sequence: TGTGCCAGCAGCCTAAACAGGGGTCCCAAGATGTCCCAGTACTTC.

This rearrangement joins TRBV9 to TRBJ2-7, with D tentatively TRBD2 (6 bases). V was shortened by 1 base and J by 2 bases, with 13 bases between the two germline ends. Looked up from germline, CDR1 is SGDLS and CDR2 is YYNGEE. CDR3 length equals 15 residues. The CDR3 DNA follows: TGTGCCAGCAGCGTATCCGGTGGAGGGGCCTACGAGCAGTACTTC. Translated: CASSVSGGGAYEQYF.

There are many counts of this clonotype. The chain combines TRBV7-9 with TRBJ2-7, with a weak D call TRBD1 (6 bases). Germline-derived CDR1 and CDR2 are SEHNR and FQNEAQ (reference sequence). Trimming took 5 bases from V and 3 from J, leaving 14 bases between them. This CDR3 has 14 residues. The CDR3: CASSQDRTYYEQYF. CDR3 nucleotides: TGTGCCAGCAGCCAAGACAGGACCTACTACGAGCAGTACTTC.

This clonotype showed up just a few times. The chain couples TRBV5-1 to TRBJ2-6; 8 bases map to TRBD2. The CDR3 has 18 amino acids. Germline CDR1 and CDR2: SGHRS and YFSETQ. The junction had 7 bases not matched to a gene; V was cut back by 2 bases and J by 0 bases. CDR3 nucleotide sequence: TGCGCCAGCAGCTTAGGTAGCGGGGTTCTCTCTGGGGCCAACGTCCTGACTTTC. Translated, it gives CASSLGSGVLSGANVLTF. The full variable domain, its missing parts supplied by reference TRBV5-1 and TRBJ2-6, is KAGVTQTPRYLIKTRGQQVTLSCSPISGHRSVSWYQQTPGQGLQFLFEYFSETQRNKGNFPGRFSGRQFSNSRSEMNVSTLELGDSALYLCASSLGSGVLSGANVLTFGAGSRLTVL.

This clonotype was recorded at least ten times. The V and J genes are TRBV27 and TRBJ2-7; 12 bases map to TRBD2. Germline lookup yields CDR1 MNHEY and CDR2 SMNVEV (reference sequence). V shed 5 bases, J shed 2 bases, and the junction held 10 bases outside the gene matches. This CDR3 is 17 amino acids long. CDR3 DNA sequence: TGTGCCAGCAGTCCCTTTCTAGCGGGAGGGGGAACCTACGAGCAGTACTTC. Protein: CASSPFLAGGGTYEQYF.

This clonotype was seen more than once but under ten times. The chain uses TRBV19 and TRBJ2-7; 9 positions agree with TRBD1. CDR1 is LNHDA and CDR2 is SQIVND in the germline V gene (reference sequence). The J segment lost 3 bases and the V segment lost 2 bases, leaving 2 bases of the junction unmatched. The length of the CDR3 is 14 residues. CDR3: CASSIWTGDYEQYF. The CDR3, as DNA: TGTGCCAGTAGTATATGGACAGGGGACTACGAGCAGTACTTC.